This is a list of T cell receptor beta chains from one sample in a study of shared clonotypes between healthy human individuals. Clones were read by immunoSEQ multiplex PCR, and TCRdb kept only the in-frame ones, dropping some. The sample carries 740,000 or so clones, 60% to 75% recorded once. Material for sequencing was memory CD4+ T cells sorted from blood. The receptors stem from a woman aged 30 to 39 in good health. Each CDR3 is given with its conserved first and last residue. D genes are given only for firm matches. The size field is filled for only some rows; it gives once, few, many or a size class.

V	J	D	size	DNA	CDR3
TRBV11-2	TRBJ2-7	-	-	TGTGCCAGCAGCTTAGTGGTAAAAACCTACGAGCAGTACTTC	CASSLVVKTYEQYF
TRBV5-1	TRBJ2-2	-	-	TGCGCCAGCAGCTTGAGGGCTAGCGAAAGCACCGGGGAGCTGTTTTTT	CASSLRASESTGELFF
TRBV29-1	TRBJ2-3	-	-	TGCAGCGTTGCAGACCGGGCCGCATATTTT	CSVADRAAYF
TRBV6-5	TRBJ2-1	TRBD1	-	TGTGCCAGCAGTCTTCTACAGGGGTCCTACAATGAGCAGTTCTTC	CASSLLQGSYNEQFF
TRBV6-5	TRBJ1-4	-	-	TGTGCCAGCAGTTCATCGCTAGGGGTAGCTAATGAAAAACTGTTTTTT	CASSSSLGVANEKLFF
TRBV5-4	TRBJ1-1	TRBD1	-	TGTGCCAGCAGCAGGGATCAGGGGGCCAGTACTGAAGCTTTCTTT	CASSRDQGASTEAFF
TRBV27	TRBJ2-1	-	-	TGTGCCAGCAGTCCGAGGAGTGGCGATGAGCAGTTCTTC	CASSPRSGDEQFF
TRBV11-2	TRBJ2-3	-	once	TGTGCCAGCAGCTTAGGGCCCTCAACGTTGTTGCAGTATTTT	CASSLGPSTLLQYF
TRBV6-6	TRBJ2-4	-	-	TGTGCCAGCAGGCCGGAGGGAAACATTCAGTACTTC	CASRPEGNIQYF
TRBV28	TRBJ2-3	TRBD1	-	TGTGCCAGCAGTCGGGGGACAGGGGGCGTGGATACGCAGTATTTT	CASSRGTGGVDTQYF
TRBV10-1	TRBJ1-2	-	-	TGCGCCAGCAGTGGGGACAAGAACTATGGCTACACCTTC	CASSGDKNYGYTF
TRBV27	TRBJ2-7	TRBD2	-	TGTGCCAGCAGCGATCCGGCTGGGGCTAGCGGGAGTGTGCAGTACTTC	CASSDPAGASGSVQYF
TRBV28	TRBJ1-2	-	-	TGTGCCAGCAGTTTCCCAACTAACTATGGCTACACCTTC	CASSFPTNYGYTF
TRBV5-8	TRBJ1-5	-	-	TGTGCCAGCAGCTTCTCAACCGGGGCAGGCCAGCCCCAGCATTTT	CASSFSTGAGQPQHF
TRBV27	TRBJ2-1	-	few	TGTGCCAGCAGTTTATCGAGCGGCCGATCCTACAATGAGCAGTTCTTC	CASSLSSGRSYNEQFF
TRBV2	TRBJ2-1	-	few	TGTGCCAGCAGTGCCCCCTTAAATGAGCAGTTCTTC	CASSAPLNEQFF
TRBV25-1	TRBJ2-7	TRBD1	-	TGTGCCAGCAGTGGTAAAAGGACAGGGTTCTACGAGCAGTACTTC	CASSGKRTGFYEQYF
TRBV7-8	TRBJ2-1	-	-	TGTGCCAGCAGCTTCCAGGGCAATGAGCAGTTCTTC	CASSFQGNEQFF
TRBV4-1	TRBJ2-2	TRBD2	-	TGCGCCAGCAGCCAAAAGGGACTAGCGGTGTCGAACACCGGGGAGCTGTTTTTT	CASSQKGLAVSNTGELFF
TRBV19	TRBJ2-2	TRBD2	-	TGTGCCAGTAGCCCGGGGGGTAGCACCGGGGAGCTGTTTTTT	CASSPGGSTGELFF
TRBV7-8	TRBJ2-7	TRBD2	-	TGTGCCAGCACCCCGTCGGGACTAGCGGGGTACGAGCAGTACTTC	CASTPSGLAGYEQYF
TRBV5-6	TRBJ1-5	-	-	TGTGCCAGCAGCTCGGGGCCGGGGAGCAATCAGCCCCAGCATTTT	CASSSGPGSNQPQHF
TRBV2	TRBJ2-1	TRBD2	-	TGTGCCAGCAGTTTGTTAGCGGGAGGGGGGAATGAGCAGTTCTTC	CASSLLAGGGNEQFF
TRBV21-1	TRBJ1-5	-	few	TGTGCCAGCAGCAAAGTTTTGGAGTGGCGAGGGTTAAGCAATCAGCCCCAGCATTTT	CASSKVLEWRGLSNQPQHF
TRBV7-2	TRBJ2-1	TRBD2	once	TGTGCCAGCAGCTGGACTAGCGGGAATGATGAGCAGTTCTTC	CASSWTSGNDEQFF
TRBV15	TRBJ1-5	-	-	TGTGCCACCAGCAGAGACCCGACACCATCTCAGCCCCAGCATTTT	CATSRDPTPSQPQHF
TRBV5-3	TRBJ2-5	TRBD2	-	TGTGCCAGAAGCCCCCCCGGGACTAGCACCCACTCTCGAGAGACCCAGTACTTC	CARSPPGTSTHSRETQYF
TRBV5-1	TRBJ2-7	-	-	TGCGCCAGCAGCTTGTATCCCATGGACGAGCAGTACTTC	CASSLYPMDEQYF
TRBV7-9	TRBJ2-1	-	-	TGTGCCAGCCGCAAGGACGGGACTTTCTACAATGAGCAGTTCTTC	CASRKDGTFYNEQFF
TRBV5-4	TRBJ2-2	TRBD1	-	TGTGCCAGCAGCGCGCGCACAGGGGGCGACTTCGGCGGGGAGCTGTTTTTT	CASSARTGGDFGGELFF
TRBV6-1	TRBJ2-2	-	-	TGTGCCAGTCAAGACGCGAACACCGGGGAGCTGTTTTTT	CASQDANTGELFF
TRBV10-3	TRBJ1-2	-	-	TGTGCCATCAGTGGGGTCGGTCCGGGGGACTATGGCTACACCTTC	CAISGVGPGDYGYTF
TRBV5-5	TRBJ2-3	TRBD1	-	TGTGCCAGCAGCCGTGGGACAGCTAGCACAGATACGCAGTATTTT	CASSRGTASTDTQYF
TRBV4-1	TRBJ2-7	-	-	TGCGCCAGCAGCCAAGGTCGTGTCAGAGGTTCCTACGAGCAGTACTTC	CASSQGRVRGSYEQYF
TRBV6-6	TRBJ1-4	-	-	TGTGCCAGCGGCTCGGGACCAACTAATGAAAAACTGTTTTTT	CASGSGPTNEKLFF
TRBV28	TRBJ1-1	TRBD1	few	TGTGCCAGCAGTTTAAAGGGGGCGGGAGGTGAAGCTTTCTTT	CASSLKGAGGEAFF
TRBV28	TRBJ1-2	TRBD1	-	TGTGCCAGCAGACTTGGGACAGGGCAGAACTATGGCTACACCTTC	CASRLGTGQNYGYTF
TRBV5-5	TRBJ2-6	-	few	TGTGCCAGCAGCTTGGTCGTTCCGACAGTTCCTTCTGGGGCCAACGTCCTGACTTTC	CASSLVVPTVPSGANVLTF
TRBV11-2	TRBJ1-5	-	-	TGTGCCAGCAGCTCTCGCGGGGGTCAGCCCCAGCATTTT	CASSSRGGQPQHF
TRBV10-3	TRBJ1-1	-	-	TGTGCCATCAGTGAAAATAGGCCAGGTAACACTGAAGCTTTCTTT	CAISENRPGNTEAFF
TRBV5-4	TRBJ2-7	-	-	TGTGCCAGCAGTACCTCGGGGCGAAACGCAACCTACGAGCAGTACTTC	CASSTSGRNATYEQYF
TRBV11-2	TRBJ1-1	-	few	TGTGCCAGCAGCTTGATGGGTTACACTGAAGCTTTCTTT	CASSLMGYTEAFF
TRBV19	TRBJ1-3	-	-	TGTGCCACCCGACAGGCCTTAGGAAACACCATATATTTT	CATRQALGNTIYF
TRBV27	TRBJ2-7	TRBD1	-	TGTGCCAGCAGTTACAGGGGTTTGGACGAGCAGTACTTC	CASSYRGLDEQYF
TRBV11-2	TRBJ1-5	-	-	TGTGCCAGCAGCTTCTCTGGAGATAGCAATCAGCCCCAGCATTTT	CASSFSGDSNQPQHF